The rows below give T cell receptor beta chains drawn from one sample of a study of identical twins. TCRdb ran MiXCR on the 5' RACE reads and lists one entry per CDR3 protein. The data contain about 1.7 million distinct CDR3 sequences, about 32% of them seen just once; the ten biggest clones take up around 0.3%. Sequencing input: cord blood. The receptor set was obtained from a newborn girl in good health. CDR3s include the opening cysteine and the closing phenylalanine or tryptophan. The D gene is left open where the match is weak. Some rows have no size entry. The others give once, few or many, or a class for an expanded clone.

clone_size j_call v_call d_call cdr3_aa cdr3_nt
many TRBJ2-1 TRBV5-5 . CASSQIPSLSAASSYNEQFF TGTGCCAGCAGCCAAATACCCTCCCTTAGTGCGGCCAGCTCCTACAATGAGCAGTTCTTC
. TRBJ2-7 TRBV3-1 TRBD2 CASSQDVGLNPSYEQYF TGTGCCAGCAGCCAAGATGTGGGACTAAACCCAAGCTACGAGCAGTACTTC
few TRBJ1-2 TRBV27 . CASGRTGFNYGYTF TGTGCCAGCGGACGTACAGGGTTTAACTATGGCTACACCTTC
. TRBJ2-7 TRBV27 . CASSPYRASYEQYF TGTGCCAGCAGTCCCTACAGGGCCTCCTACGAGCAGTACTTC
few TRBJ2-5 TRBV6-5 TRBD2 CASIDSGRGETQYF TGTGCCAGCATTGATAGCGGGAGGGGGGAGACCCAGTACTTC
few TRBJ1-5 TRBV7-2 . CASSLQQGRNQPQHF TGTGCCAGCAGCTTACAGCAGGGAAGGAATCAGCCCCAGCATTTT
many TRBJ2-3 TRBV28 TRBD1 CASSLRTGDTQYF TGTGCCAGCAGTTTGCGGACAGGGGATACGCAGTATTTT
. TRBJ2-4 TRBV18 . CASSPQAGENIQYF TGTGCCAGCTCACCCCAGGCGGGTGAAAACATTCAGTACTTC
few TRBJ2-7 TRBV7-2 . CASSLVAGNARYEQYF TGTGCCAGCAGCTTAGTGGCTGGCAACGCCCGCTACGAGCAGTACTTC
once TRBJ1-3 TRBV6-6 . CASSRPLDGAGNTIYF TGTGCCAGCAGTCGCCCCCTTGATGGGGCTGGAAACACCATATATTTT
once TRBJ2-3 TRBV24-1 TRBD1 CATSRPGQGTDTQYF TGTGCCACCAGCAGACCGGGACAGGGCACAGATACGCAGTATTTT
. TRBJ1-5 TRBV6-2/TRBV6-3 TRBD1 CASSYLTGANQPQHF TGTGCCAGCAGTTACTTGACAGGGGCCAATCAGCCCCAGCATTTT
. TRBJ1-1 TRBV2 TRBD1 CASSEMRTGGNTEAFF TGTGCCAGCAGTGAAATGAGGACAGGAGGGAACACTGAAGCTTTCTTT
few TRBJ1-1 TRBV30 . CAGNPPPRVRTEAFF TGTGCCGGCAACCCACCTCCGCGGGTTAGGACTGAAGCTTTCTTT
. TRBJ1-1 TRBV12-3/TRBV12-4 . CASSFWSPGRWTEAFF TGTGCCAGCAGTTTTTGGTCGCCAGGGAGGTGGACTGAAGCTTTCTTT
. TRBJ2-1 TRBV6-1 TRBD1 CASRARDRSSNEQFF TGTGCCAGCAGGGCCCGGGACAGGTCAAGCAATGAGCAGTTCTTC
. TRBJ1-1 TRBV29-1 . CSVGDREAFF TGCAGCGTGGGAGACAGGGAAGCTTTCTTT
. TRBJ2-7 TRBV20-1 . CSAKRDSSYEQYF TGCAGTGCTAAACGGGATAGCTCCTACGAGCAGTACTTC
few TRBJ1-6 TRBV7-2 TRBD1 CASSLGGTARNSPLHF TGTGCCAGCAGCTTAGGCGGGACAGCTCGTAATTCACCCCTCCACTTT
once TRBJ2-7 TRBV5-1 . CATQKDGDPEDF TGCGCCACCCAGAAGGACGGTGACCCTGAGGACTTC
. TRBJ1-1 TRBV20-1 . CSAREPGRAEAFF TGCAGTGCTAGAGAACCCGGGAGGGCTGAAGCTTTCTTT
. TRBJ1-1 TRBV18 TRBD1 CASSQSSGTGDEAFF TGTGCCAGCTCACAATCCTCCGGGACAGGGGATGAAGCTTTCTTT
few TRBJ1-5 TRBV5-1 . CASSPGTENQPQHF TGCGCCAGCAGCCCGGGGACGGAGAATCAGCCCCAGCATTTT
. TRBJ1-1 TRBV5-1 . CASSARTPGQGEAFF TGCGCCAGCAGCGCCCGAACCCCGGGACAAGGTGAAGCTTTCTTT
. TRBJ1-2 TRBV2 . CASSLRQASSNYGYTF TGTGCCAGCAGCCTTAGGCAGGCCAGTTCTAACTATGGCTACACCTTC
. TRBJ2-1 TRBV27 TRBD2 CASSLTFTWSLGQAGRGYNEQFF TGTGCCAGCAGTTTAACCTTCACCTGGAGCTTGGGCCAAGCGGGGAGGGGATACAATGAGCAGTTCTTC
. TRBJ1-5 TRBV4-2 . CASSQTGTGGNQPQHF TGTGCCAGCAGCCAGACCGGGACTGGCGGCAATCAGCCCCAGCATTTT
. TRBJ2-1 TRBV10-3 TRBD1 CAIRAAGGQDNEQFF TGTGCCATCAGAGCTGCAGGGGGCCAAGACAATGAGCAGTTCTTC
. TRBJ1-2 TRBV20-1 . CSAPGGYGYTF TGCAGTGCTCCCGGGGGCTATGGCTACACCTTC
. TRBJ2-5 TRBV12-3/TRBV12-4 . CASSFLPGETQYF TGTGCCAGCAGTTTTCTCCCGGGAGAGACCCAGTACTTC
. TRBJ2-4 TRBV5-5 . CASSFPAVSYNEQYF TGTGCCAGCAGCTTTCCAGCGGTCTCCTACAATGAGCAGTACTTC
. TRBJ2-7 TRBV11-2 TRBD1 CASSTRGIGYEQYF TGTGCCAGCAGCACCAGGGGGATAGGGTACGAGCAGTACTTC
. TRBJ1-5 TRBV27 . CASSLSRQVGQPQHF TGTGCCAGCAGTTTATCCCGACAGGTGGGCCAGCCCCAGCATTTT
few TRBJ2-3 TRBV5-1 . CASRSLVPPTDTQYF TGCGCCAGCCGGTCGCTAGTCCCTCCTACAGATACGCAGTATTTT
. TRBJ1-1 TRBV13 . CASSGSTEAFF TGTGCCAGCAGCGGGTCGACTGAAGCTTTCTTT
. TRBJ2-7 TRBV6-2/TRBV6-3 TRBD2 CASSYATSGGSYEQYF TGTGCCAGCAGTTACGCTACTAGCGGGGGGAGCTACGAGCAGTACTTC
. TRBJ2-7 TRBV20-1 . CSALVRLDSYEQYF TGCAGTGCCCTTGTGAGATTAGACTCCTACGAGCAGTACTTC
few TRBJ1-5 TRBV28 TRBD1 CATQGANQPQHF TGTGCCACACAGGGGGCCAATCAGCCCCAGCATTTT
few TRBJ2-1 TRBV28 TRBD2 CASSSLLAGAGYNEQFF TGTGCCAGCAGTTCGCTACTAGCGGGAGCAGGGTACAATGAGCAGTTCTTC
few TRBJ2-7 TRBV24-1 TRBD1 CATSTGQPFYEQYF TGTGCCACCAGTACGGGACAGCCTTTCTACGAGCAGTACTTC
few TRBJ1-4 TRBV20-1 . CSALRWDLPLNEKLFF TGCAGTGCTTTAAGGTGGGACCTCCCCCTTAATGAAAAACTGTTTTTT
. TRBJ1-2 TRBV6-6 TRBD1 CASSYTSGGSYGYTF TGTGCCAGCAGTTACACCTCAGGGGGTAGCTATGGCTACACCTTC
. TRBJ2-5 TRBV6-1 . CASSPTSGSYQETQYF TGTGCCAGCAGTCCTACGTCGGGGTCGTACCAAGAGACCCAGTACTTC
. TRBJ2-1 TRBV24-1 TRBD2 CATSVAGGGYNEQFF TGTGCCACCAGTGTAGCGGGAGGGGGATACAATGAGCAGTTCTTC
. TRBJ2-2 TRBV4-1 . CASSQGTTSLNTGELFF TGCGCCAGCAGCCAAGGAACGACGAGCCTGAACACCGGGGAGCTGTTTTTT
. TRBJ2-6 TRBV5-1 TRBD1 CASSLVRQGRVSGANVLTF TGCGCCAGCAGCTTGGTCCGACAGGGAAGGGTTTCTGGGGCCAACGTCCTGACTTTC
few TRBJ1-5 TRBV27 TRBD1 CASSPRDRGRSNQPQHF TGTGCCAGCAGTCCCCGGGACAGGGGGCGAAGCAATCAGCCCCAGCATTTT
few TRBJ1-2 TRBV10-3 . CAMGQENYGYTF TGTGCCATGGGCCAGGAAAACTATGGCTACACCTTC
few TRBJ2-3 TRBV20-1 . CSASNPSTDTQYF TGCAGTGCTAGCAACCCTAGCACAGATACGCAGTATTTT
few TRBJ2-1 TRBV12-3/TRBV12-4 TRBD2 CASSLGVWEGRVNEQFF TGTGCCAGCAGTTTAGGGGTGTGGGAGGGCCGGGTTAATGAGCAGTTCTTC
. TRBJ2-1 TRBV4-1 . CASSQPQQGHNEQFF TGCGCCAGCAGCCAGCCGCAGCAGGGGCACAATGAGCAGTTCTTC
. TRBJ2-3 TRBV11-2 TRBD2 CASSFRGVDTDTQYF TGTGCCAGCAGCTTCCGGGGGGTGGACACAGATACGCAGTATTTT
few TRBJ2-5 TRBV7-7 TRBD2 CASSLARGLAQETQYF TGTGCTAGCAGCTTAGCGCGGGGACTAGCCCAAGAGACCCAGTACTTC
few TRBJ1-1 TRBV7-2 TRBD1 CASSSTDRGALNTEAFF TGTGCCAGCAGCTCGACAGACAGGGGGGCCCTGAACACTGAAGCTTTCTTT